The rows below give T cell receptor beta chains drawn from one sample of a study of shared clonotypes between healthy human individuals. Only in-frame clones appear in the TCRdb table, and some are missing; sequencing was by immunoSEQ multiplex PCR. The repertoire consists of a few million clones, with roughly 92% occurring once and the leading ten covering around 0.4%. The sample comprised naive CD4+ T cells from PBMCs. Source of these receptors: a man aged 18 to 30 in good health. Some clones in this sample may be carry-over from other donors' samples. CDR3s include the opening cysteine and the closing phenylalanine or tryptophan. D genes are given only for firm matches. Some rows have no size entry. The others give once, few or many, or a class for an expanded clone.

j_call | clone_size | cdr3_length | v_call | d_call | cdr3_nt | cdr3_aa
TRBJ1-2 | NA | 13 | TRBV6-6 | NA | TGTGCCAGCAGCCTGGCGGCAGACTATGGCTACACCTTC | CASSLAADYGYTF
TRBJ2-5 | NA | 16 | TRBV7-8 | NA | TGTGCCAGCAGCTTATATATTCGTGGGGGGCAAGAGACCCAGTACTTC | CASSLYIRGGQETQYF
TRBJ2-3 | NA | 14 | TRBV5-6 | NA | TGTGCCAGCAGCTTGTCCCCCCTTCGAATTACGCAGTATTTT | CASSLSPLRITQYF
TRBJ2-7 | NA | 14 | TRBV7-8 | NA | TGTGCCAGCAGCTTATTTGGGGCCTCATACGAGCAGTACTTC | CASSLFGASYEQYF
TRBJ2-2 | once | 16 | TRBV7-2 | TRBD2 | TGTGCCAGCAGCTCCTCTAGCGGGAGGGCAACCGGGGAGCTGTTTTTT | CASSSSSGRATGELFF
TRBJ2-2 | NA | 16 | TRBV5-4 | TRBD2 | TGTGCCAGCAGCTTGCTAGCGGGATCGAACACCGGGGAGCTGTTTTTT | CASSLLAGSNTGELFF
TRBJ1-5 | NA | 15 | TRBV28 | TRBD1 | TGTGCCAGCAGTTGGACAGGGGGGTCCAATCAGCCCCAGCATTTT | CASSWTGGSNQPQHF
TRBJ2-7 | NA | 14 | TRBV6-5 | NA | TGTGCCAGCAGAGCTGTTGGCGGTGGGGACGAGCAGTACTTC | CASRAVGGGDEQYF
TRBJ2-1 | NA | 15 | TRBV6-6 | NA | TGTGCCAGCAGCCTAGCGGACAGCTCCTACAATGAGCAGTTCTTC | CASSLADSSYNEQFF
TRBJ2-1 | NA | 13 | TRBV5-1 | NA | TGCGCCAGCAGCCAGGATAACACTAATGAGCAGTTCTTC | CASSQDNTNEQFF
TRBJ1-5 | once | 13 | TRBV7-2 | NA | TGTGCCAGCAGCTTAGTTTCGGGGCAGCCCCAGCATTTT | CASSLVSGQPQHF
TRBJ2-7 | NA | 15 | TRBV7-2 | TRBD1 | TGTGCCAGCAGCTTATACGGGACAGAGACCTACGAGCAGTACTTC | CASSLYGTETYEQYF
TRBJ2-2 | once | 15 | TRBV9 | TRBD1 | TGTGCCAGCAGCCCCCGAGGACAGGGAACCGGGGAGCTGTTTTTT | CASSPRGQGTGELFF
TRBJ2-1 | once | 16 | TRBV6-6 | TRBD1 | TGTGCCAGCAAGGGGGACAGGAGTAGCTCCTACAATGAGCAGTTCTTC | CASKGDRSSSYNEQFF
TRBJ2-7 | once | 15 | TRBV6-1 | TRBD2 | TGTGCCAGCAGCGCGACGGACTGGGGAGGGATGAAGCAGTACTTC | CASSATDWGGMKQYF
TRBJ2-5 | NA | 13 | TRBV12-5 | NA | TGTGCTAGTGGGTCAGCGGGCGGCGAGACCCAGTACTTC | CASGSAGGETQYF
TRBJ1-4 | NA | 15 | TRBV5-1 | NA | TGCGCCAGCAGGGGAGGACCTGCAACTAATGAAAAACTGTTTTTT | CASRGGPATNEKLFF
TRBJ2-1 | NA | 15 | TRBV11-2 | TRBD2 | TGTGCCAGCAGCCGCCTAGCGGGAGAATTCAATGAGCAGTTCTTC | CASSRLAGEFNEQFF
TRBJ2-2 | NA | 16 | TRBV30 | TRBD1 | TGTGCCTGGAGGGAGACAGGGTATCGGTCGGTCGGGGAGCTGTTTTTT | CAWRETGYRSVGELFF
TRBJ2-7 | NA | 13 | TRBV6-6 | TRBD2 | TGTGCCAGCAATCCTAGCGGGTTAGGAGAGCAGTACTTC | CASNPSGLGEQYF
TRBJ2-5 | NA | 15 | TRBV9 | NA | TGTGCCAGCAGCGGGGGCAAGGAAACTCAAGAGACCCAGTACTTC | CASSGGKETQETQYF
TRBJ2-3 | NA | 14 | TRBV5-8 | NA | TGTGCCAGCAGCCGACAGAGTAGCACAGATACGCAGTATTTT | CASSRQSSTDTQYF
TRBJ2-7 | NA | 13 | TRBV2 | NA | TGTGCCAGCAGTGAGGGCCCTCATCTAAAGCAGTACTTC | CASSEGPHLKQYF
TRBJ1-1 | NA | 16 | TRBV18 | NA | TGTGCCAGCTCACCGCAATCTACCCAGGGTGGGACTGAAGCTTTCTTT | CASSPQSTQGGTEAFF
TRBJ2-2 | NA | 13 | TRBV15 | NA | TGTGCCACCAGCAGATACCCCCCCGGGGAGCTGTTTTTT | CATSRYPPGELFF
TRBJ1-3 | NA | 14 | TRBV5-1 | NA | TGCGCCAGCAGCCCCCAGGGCTCTGGAAACACCATATATTTT | CASSPQGSGNTIYF
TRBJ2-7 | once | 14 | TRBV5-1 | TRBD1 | TGCGCCAGCAGCCCGGGACAGGAGTACTACGAGCAGTACTTC | CASSPGQEYYEQYF
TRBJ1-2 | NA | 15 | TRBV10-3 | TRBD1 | TGTGCCATCAGTGATCGGCAGGGGGCTGGCTATGGCTACACCTTC | CAISDRQGAGYGYTF
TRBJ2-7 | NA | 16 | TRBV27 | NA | TGTGCCAGCAGGGCCGACGGAAAGTCCCCATATTACGAGCAGTACTTC | CASRADGKSPYYEQYF
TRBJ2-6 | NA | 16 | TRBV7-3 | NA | TGTGCCAGCAGCTTAAGTCCAGTCTCTGGGGCCAACGTCCTGACTTTC | CASSLSPVSGANVLTF
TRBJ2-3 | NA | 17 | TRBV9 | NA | TGTGCCAGCAGCGTAGTATCCGGCGGTGGGGGCACAGATACGCAGTATTTT | CASSVVSGGGGTDTQYF
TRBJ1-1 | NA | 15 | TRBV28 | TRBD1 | TGTGCCAGCAGCTCACCGGGACAGGCTATCACTGAAGCTTTCTTT | CASSSPGQAITEAFF
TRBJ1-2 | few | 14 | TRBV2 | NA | TGTGCCAGCAGGGAAGAGACAAGTCGATCCGGCTACACCTTC | CASREETSRSGYTF
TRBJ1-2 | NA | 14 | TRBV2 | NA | TGTGCCAGCAGTGATCTTCGCGGGGAGAGGGGCTACACCTTC | CASSDLRGERGYTF
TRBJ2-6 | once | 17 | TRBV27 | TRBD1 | TGTGCCAGCAGTTTAGGACAGGGGGAACCTGGGGCCAACGTCCTGACTTTC | CASSLGQGEPGANVLTF
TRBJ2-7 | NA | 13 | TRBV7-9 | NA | TGTGCCAGCAGCTTAGGCAGCGGGTACGAGCAGTACTTC | CASSLGSGYEQYF
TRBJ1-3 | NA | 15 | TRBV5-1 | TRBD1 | TGCGCCAGCAGCTTTGGGGGGGACAGTGGAAACACCATATATTTT | CASSFGGDSGNTIYF
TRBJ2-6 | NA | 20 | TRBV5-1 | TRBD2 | TGCGCCAGCAGCTCACCAACAGGACTAGCGGGAGAAGCTGGGGCCAACGTCCTGACTTTC | CASSSPTGLAGEAGANVLTF
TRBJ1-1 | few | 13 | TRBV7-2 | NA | TGTGCCAGCAGCGAAAGCCGAAGCACTGAAGCTTTCTTT | CASSESRSTEAFF
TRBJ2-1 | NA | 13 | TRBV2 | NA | TGTGCCAGCAACCAGCGGCTATACAATGAGCAGTTCTTC | CASNQRLYNEQFF
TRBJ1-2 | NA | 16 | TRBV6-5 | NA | TGTGCCAGCAGTTCGTGGCAGCCTCCCGATTTTTATGGCTACACCTTC | CASSSWQPPDFYGYTF
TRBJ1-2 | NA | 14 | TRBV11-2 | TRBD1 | TGTGCCAGCAGCTCGACAGGGACGGGTATAGGCTACACCTTC | CASSSTGTGIGYTF
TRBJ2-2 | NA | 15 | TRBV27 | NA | TGTGCCAGCACCCTGGGACCCAGCCCTGGCGGGGAGCTGTTTTTT | CASTLGPSPGGELFF
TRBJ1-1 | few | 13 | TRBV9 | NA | TGTGCCAGCACCGTCGGTCTGGGGACTGAAGCTTTCTTT | CASTVGLGTEAFF
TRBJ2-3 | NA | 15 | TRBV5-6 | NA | TGTGCCAGCAGCTCGGGACAAGGAAGCACAGATACGCAGTATTTT | CASSSGQGSTDTQYF
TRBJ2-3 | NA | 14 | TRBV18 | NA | TGTGCCAGCTCACCGGGACAAGGCACAGATACGCAGTATTTT | CASSPGQGTDTQYF